The clone carrying this T cell receptor beta chain was observed a handful of times. This sample was taken from a study of blood T cell repertoires in COVID-19. Overall study: Donors in the United States, Italy and Spain gave samples during acute or convalescent COVID-19. PBMCs, B-cell-depleted T cells, or T cells provided the cDNA or gDNA that made up the material.

In the original analysis: Reference gene primer amplification gave estimated nucleated cell counts. The table came from immunoSEQ multiplex PCR; TCRdb's copy has only in-frame clones and leaves some out. That table furnishes V, J and clone size, whereas the DNA furnished D and trimming. The table has about 310,000 clones, around 87% seen once. V lost 8 bases and J lost 0, with 16 bases in between. The CDR3 is made up of 15 amino acids. CDR1 is SNHLY and CDR2 is FYNNEI in the germline V gene. The chain has TRBV2 and TRBJ1-1, with D possibly TRBD1 on 6 matching bases. The specimen sequenced was peripheral blood. This TCR was sampled from a man in his fifties or sixties with active or convalescent COVID-19. CDR3 coding DNA: TGTGCCAGCCACACTCTCGACAGGCTGAACACTGAAGCTTTCTTT. Residues: CASHTLDRLNTEAFF.